These 8 T cell receptor beta chains came from one sample sequenced in a study of Tregs in tolerant kidney transplant recipients. Libraries were prepared by immunoSEQ multiplex PCR; TCRdb keeps only in-frame clonotypes and omits some of them. Here the sample spans fewer than 45,000 clones, 95% to 96% being singletons. Their recognized antigens are unknown. The sample consisted of Tregs from blood cultured with allogeneic cells. The receptors here all came from a human donor in good health.

The rearrangement joins TRBV2 to TRBJ1-4; D not resolved. The V end lost 7 bases, the J end lost 8 bases, and 17 bases lay between the germline ends. The CDR3 contains 14 residues. CDR1 is SNHLY, CDR2 FYNNEI, per germline. The CDR3 region is CASNPGLVREKLFF. The CDR3 coding sequence is TGTGCCAGCAACCCGGGCTTAGTACGGGAAAAACTGTTTTTT.

The gene calls are TRBV6-5 and TRBJ1-1; D is unresolved. The length of the CDR3 is 14 residues. V lost 5 bases and J lost 1, with 11 bases in between. Germline CDR1 and CDR2: MNHEY and SVGAGI. Here the CDR3 reads CASSPMGSNTEAFF. DNA for the CDR3: TGTGCCAGCAGTCCCATGGGGTCGAACACTGAAGCTTTCTTT.

This sequence joins TRBV5-1 and TRBJ2-5, with 7 bases matching TRBD2. The germline V gene encodes CDR1 SGHRS and CDR2 YFSETQ. Losses at the gene ends were 0 bases for V and 2 bases for J; bases not matched to a gene: 7. The CDR3 runs to 16 residues. The CDR3 protein is CASSLEPAGRQETQYF. The CDR3 bases are TGCGCCAGCAGCTTGGAGCCAGCGGGAAGACAAGAGACCCAGTACTTC.

The chain couples TRBV5-1 to TRBJ1-2, with TRBD1 identical over 7 bases. With 4 bases clipped from V and 0 bases from J, the junction kept 6 bases outside the gene matches. Germline values: CDR1 SGHRS, CDR2 YFSETQ. CDR3 size: 15 residues. CDR3 nucleotides: TGCGCCAGCAGCGCGCCTGACAGGGCTAACTATGGCTACACCTTC. It yields the protein CASSAPDRANYGYTF.

The chain has TRBV2 and TRBJ1-1; D remains ambiguous. Germline V gene lookup returns CDR1 SNHLY and CDR2 FYNNEI. The V end lost 2 bases, the J end lost 2 bases, and 18 bases lay between the germline ends. The CDR3 consists of 17 residues. CDR3 nucleotides: TGTGCCAGCAGTGAACTGGTCGTATGGAGCCTTAACACTGAAGCTTTCTTT. It translates to CASSELVVWSLNTEAFF.

The J gene is TRBJ2-7, the V gene TRBV18; 8 nucleotides agree with TRBD1. The V segment lost 4 bases and the J segment 3 bases; nucleotides outside the gene matches: 8. The CDR3 has 15 amino acids. The germline CDR1 and CDR2 sequences are KGHSH and LQKENI. The CDR3 DNA reads TGTGCCAGCTCACTTGCCGGGACAGGCCGCTACGAGCAGTACTTC. It encodes CASSLAGTGRYEQYF.

In the case of this clone: The junction departs from germline at one end; a sequencing error may be responsible. This chain links TRBV5-1 with TRBJ1-2; 8 bases match TRBD1. CDR1 and CDR2 (germline): SGHRS, YFSETQ. The CDR3 loop spans 13 amino acids. In DNA form, the CDR3 reads TGCGCCAGCAGCTTGGCCGGGACAGGCCTTCCTTACTTC. Protein sequence: CASSLAGTGLPYF. Combining the CDR3 with reference TRBV5-1 and TRBJ1-2 gives the whole variable domain KAGVTQTPRYLIKTRGQQVTLSCSPISGHRSVSWYQQTPGQGLQFLFEYFSETQRNKGNFPGRFSGRQFSNSRSEMNVSTLELGDSALYLCASSLAGTGLPYFGSGTRLTVV.

This clone was recorded only once. The genes are TRBV18 and TRBJ1-1; perhaps TRBD1 as D (6 bases). The CDR3 is 14 amino acids. The V end lost 5 bases, the J end lost 5 bases, and 15 bases lay between the germline ends. Germline V CDR1 and CDR2: KGHSH, LQKENI. CDR3 sequence reads: CASSVGGARTEAFF. CDR3 coding DNA: TGTGCCAGCTCAGTAGGGGGGGCGCGAACTGAAGCTTTCTTT.